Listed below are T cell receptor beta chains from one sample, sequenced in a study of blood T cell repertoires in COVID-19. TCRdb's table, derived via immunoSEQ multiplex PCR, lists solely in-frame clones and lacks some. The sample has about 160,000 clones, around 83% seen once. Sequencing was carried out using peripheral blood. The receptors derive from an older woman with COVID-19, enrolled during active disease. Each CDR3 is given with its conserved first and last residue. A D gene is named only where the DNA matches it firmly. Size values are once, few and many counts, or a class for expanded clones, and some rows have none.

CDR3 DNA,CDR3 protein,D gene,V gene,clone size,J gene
TGTGCCAGCAGCTTTACAGGGTCGAATTCACCCCTCCACTTT,CASSFTGSNSPLHF,NA,TRBV5-6,once,TRBJ1-6
TGTGCCAGCAGGCTCGATAAGGGGGCAAGTACTGAAGCTTTCTTT,CASRLDKGASTEAFF,TRBD1,TRBV6-4,NA,TRBJ1-1
TGTGCCAGCAGCGGTGCCCGGGGGGGTTACTACGAGCAGTACTTC,CASSGARGGYYEQYF,TRBD2,TRBV28,NA,TRBJ2-7
TGTGCCAGCAGACTCGTCAAGGTTTTGAGGCCCGGGGAGCTGTTTTTT,CASRLVKVLRPGELFF,NA,TRBV5-8,NA,TRBJ2-2
TGTGCCAGCAGCACGGCGCCGACGAGGGACTATGGCTACACCTTC,CASSTAPTRDYGYTF,NA,TRBV4-2,NA,TRBJ1-2
TGTGCCACCCGGGTGGATAATTCACCCCTCCACTTT,CATRVDNSPLHF,NA,TRBV15,NA,TRBJ1-6
TGTGCCAGCAGTACCGCGGACTACTTACGGGAGACCCAGTACTTC,CASSTADYLRETQYF,NA,TRBV28,NA,TRBJ2-5
TGTGCCAGCAGCTTGGCCAAGAACACCGGGGAGCTGTTTTTT,CASSLAKNTGELFF,NA,TRBV11-3,NA,TRBJ2-2
TGTGCCAGCAGCTTTGGGGAGGGGCGGGAAGCTTTCTTT,CASSFGEGREAFF,NA,TRBV7-9,NA,TRBJ1-1
TGTGCCAGCGCAGCGGCTAGCGGATACAATGAGCAGTTCTTC,CASAAASGYNEQFF,TRBD2,TRBV7-9,NA,TRBJ2-1
TGTGCCAGCAAAGAAGGTGGAGGTTACAGTCCCTACAATGAGCAGTTCTTC,CASKEGGGYSPYNEQFF,NA,TRBV2,many,TRBJ2-1
TGTGCCAGCTCACCAACAGGGTACAGCAATGAGCAGTTCTTC,CASSPTGYSNEQFF,NA,TRBV18,NA,TRBJ2-1
TGTGCCAGCAGCCAAGGTTCCGGTCAAAATAATTCACCCCTCCACTTT,CASSQGSGQNNSPLHF,NA,TRBV4-2,NA,TRBJ1-6
TGTGCCACCAGCCTAGACGGTACCAAGCAGCCCCAGCATTTT,CATSLDGTKQPQHF,NA,TRBV15,NA,TRBJ1-5
TGTGCCAGCAGTTACTCGCCGAGTGAAGCTTTCTTT,CASSYSPSEAFF,NA,TRBV6-6,NA,TRBJ1-1
TGTGCCAGTAGCCCTCGACAGATCCTCACTGAAGCTTTCTTT,CASSPRQILTEAFF,NA,TRBV19,once,TRBJ1-1
TGTGCCAGCAGCTCGACACTTAACTATGGCTACACCTTC,CASSSTLNYGYTF,NA,TRBV5-4,NA,TRBJ1-2
TGTGCCAGCCGTTCCAGCGGGAGCTACGAGCAGTACTTC,CASRSSGSYEQYF,TRBD2,TRBV19,NA,TRBJ2-7
TGTGCCAGTAGTTCAAGCGCAGGGGGCAAAGAAAATGGTGGCTACACCTTC,CASSSSAGGKENGGYTF,TRBD1,TRBV19,NA,TRBJ1-2
TGCAGTGCTAGTTTAGCCGGGACTGCTAACACCGGGGAGCTGTTTTTT,CSASLAGTANTGELFF,NA,TRBV20-1,NA,TRBJ2-2
TGTGCCAGCAGCTTGTCGCAGGGATCCAACTATGGCTACACCTTC,CASSLSQGSNYGYTF,NA,TRBV5-4,NA,TRBJ1-2
TGTGCCAGCAGTTCGCTGTTGGGTAGGGGGCAAAAGAGGGGCTACACCTTC,CASSSLLGRGQKRGYTF,TRBD1,TRBV27,NA,TRBJ1-2
TGTGCCACCAGCAGAGAGTTCAGAGGGGAAGCTTTCTTT,CATSREFRGEAFF,NA,TRBV15,NA,TRBJ1-1
TGTGCCAGCAGCGTAGCTGGGAGGACTGAAGCTTTCTTT,CASSVAGRTEAFF,NA,TRBV9,NA,TRBJ1-1
TGCGCCAGCAGCTTAGGGCCCGGGGCCTATAATTCACCCCTCCACTTT,CASSLGPGAYNSPLHF,NA,TRBV5-1,NA,TRBJ1-6
TGTGCCAGCAGCGAGATCCAGGGGGCGAATTCACCCCTCCACTTT,CASSEIQGANSPLHF,TRBD1,TRBV3-1/TRBV3-2,NA,TRBJ1-6
TGCGCCAGCAGTGAGTCAAGCCTATGGAGTGAGCAGTACTTC,CASSESSLWSEQYF,NA,TRBV10-1,NA,TRBJ2-7
TGTGCCAGCAGCATACCGGGACTAGCGGGTGGAGAGACCCAGTACTTC,CASSIPGLAGGETQYF,TRBD2,TRBV7-9,NA,TRBJ2-5
TGTGCCAGCAGCTTGGGCAGGGGGAGAAGTAATGAAAAACTGTTTTTT,CASSLGRGRSNEKLFF,TRBD1,TRBV5-6,NA,TRBJ1-4
TGTGCCAGCAGCGTAGAAGGGTGGGCGGGTCGCACAGATACGCAGTATTTT,CASSVEGWAGRTDTQYF,NA,TRBV9,NA,TRBJ2-3
TGTGCCAGTAGTCCACCTCGACAGGGCCTTAATGAAAAACTGTTTTTT,CASSPPRQGLNEKLFF,TRBD1,TRBV19,NA,TRBJ1-4
TGTGCCAGTAGTATCGGAGGGAGCACAGATACGCAGTATTTT,CASSIGGSTDTQYF,NA,TRBV19,NA,TRBJ2-3
TGTGCCAGCAGCCACACACAGGGGGCGAGGATCAATCAGCCCCAGCATTTT,CASSHTQGARINQPQHF,TRBD1,TRBV7-2,NA,TRBJ1-5